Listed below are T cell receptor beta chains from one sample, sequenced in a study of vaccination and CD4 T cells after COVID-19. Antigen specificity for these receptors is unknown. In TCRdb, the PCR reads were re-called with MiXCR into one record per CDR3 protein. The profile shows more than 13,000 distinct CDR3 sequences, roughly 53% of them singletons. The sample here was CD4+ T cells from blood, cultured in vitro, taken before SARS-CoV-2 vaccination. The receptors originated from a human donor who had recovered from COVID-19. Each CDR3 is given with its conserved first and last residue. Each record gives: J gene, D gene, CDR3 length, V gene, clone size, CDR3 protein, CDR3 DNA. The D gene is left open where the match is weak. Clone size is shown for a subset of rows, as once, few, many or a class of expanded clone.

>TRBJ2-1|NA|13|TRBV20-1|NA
CSASSTGYFEQFF
TGCAGTGCTAGCTCCACAGGGTATTTTGAGCAGTTCTTC
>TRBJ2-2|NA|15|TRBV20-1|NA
CSARGSGTNTGELFF
TGCAGTGCTAGAGGGTCAGGGACGAACACCGGGGAGCTGTTTTTT
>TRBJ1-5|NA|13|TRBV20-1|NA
CSASGGYNQPQHF
TGCAGTGCTAGTGGGGGGTACAATCAGCCCCAGCATTTT
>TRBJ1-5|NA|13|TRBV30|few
CAWSVTSDQPQHF
TGTGCCTGGAGTGTGACAAGTGATCAGCCCCAGCATTTT
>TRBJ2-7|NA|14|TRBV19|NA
CASSFDTFSYEQYF
TGTGCCAGTAGTTTCGACACCTTCTCCTACGAGCAGTACTTC
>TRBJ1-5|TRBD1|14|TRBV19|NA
CASSADRGGQPQHF
TGTGCCAGTAGTGCCGACAGGGGAGGACAGCCCCAGCATTTT
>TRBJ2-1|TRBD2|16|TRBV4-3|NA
CASSARLAGTYNEQFF
TGCGCCAGCAGCGCTCGACTAGCGGGGACCTACAATGAGCAGTTCTTC
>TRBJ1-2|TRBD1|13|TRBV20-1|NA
CSARKTGGYGYTF
TGCAGTGCTAGAAAGACAGGGGGCTATGGCTACACCTTC
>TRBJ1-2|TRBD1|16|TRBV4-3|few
CASSQGRAGGFYGYTF
TGCGCCAGCAGCCAAGGGAGGGCAGGGGGGTTTTATGGCTACACCTTC
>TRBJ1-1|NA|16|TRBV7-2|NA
CASSLAGWGVNTEAFF
TGTGCCAGCAGCTTAGCGGGGTGGGGTGTTAACACTGAAGCTTTCTTT